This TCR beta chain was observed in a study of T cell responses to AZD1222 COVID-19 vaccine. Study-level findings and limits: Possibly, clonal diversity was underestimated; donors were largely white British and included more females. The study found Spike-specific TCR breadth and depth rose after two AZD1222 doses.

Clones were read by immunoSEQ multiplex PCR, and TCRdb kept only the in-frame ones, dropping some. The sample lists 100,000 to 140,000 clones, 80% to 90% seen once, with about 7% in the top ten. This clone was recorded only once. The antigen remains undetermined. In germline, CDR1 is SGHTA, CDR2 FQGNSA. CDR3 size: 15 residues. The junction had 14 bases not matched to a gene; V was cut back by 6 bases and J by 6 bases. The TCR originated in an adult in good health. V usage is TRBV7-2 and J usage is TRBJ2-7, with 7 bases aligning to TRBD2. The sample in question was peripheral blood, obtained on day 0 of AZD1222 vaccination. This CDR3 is CASRPPSGPFFEQYF. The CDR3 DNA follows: TGTGCCAGCAGGCCTCCTAGCGGCCCCTTCTTCGAGCAGTACTTC.